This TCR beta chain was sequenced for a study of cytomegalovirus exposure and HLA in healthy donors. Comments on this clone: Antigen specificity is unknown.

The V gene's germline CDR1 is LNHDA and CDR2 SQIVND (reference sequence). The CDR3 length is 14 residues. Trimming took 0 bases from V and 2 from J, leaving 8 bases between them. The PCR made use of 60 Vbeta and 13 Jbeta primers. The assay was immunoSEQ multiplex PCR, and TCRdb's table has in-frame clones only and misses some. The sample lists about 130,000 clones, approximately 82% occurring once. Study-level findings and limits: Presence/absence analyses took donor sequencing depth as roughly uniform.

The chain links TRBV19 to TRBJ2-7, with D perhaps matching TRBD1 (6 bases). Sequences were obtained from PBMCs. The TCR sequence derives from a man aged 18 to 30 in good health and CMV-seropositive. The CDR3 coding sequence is TGTGCCAGTAGTATAGATCCAGGGGCCTACGAGCAGTACTTC. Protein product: CASSIDPGAYEQYF.